This T cell receptor (beta chain) comes out of a study of T-cell memory formation after mild COVID-19. The CDR3 is made up of 15 amino acids. V was cut by 2 bases and J by 2 bases, with 11 bases left in between. Whole-study results and caveats: CD4+ clones that contracted lay mainly in CM and EM; CD8+ ones lay in EMRA. Whether day 37 second-wave clones are SARS-CoV-2-specific was not confirmed.

This clonotype was detected many times. Its antigen is unidentified. TCRdb called the 5' RACE reads again in MiXCR, with one record for every CDR3 protein. Counted here are tens of thousands of distinct CDR3 sequences, about 12% occurring once; the ten biggest clones make up 25% to 35%. This clonotype was sampled from an adult woman who had mild COVID-19 (a few samples of this study predate the infection). Cell type and time point are not known. The sample was PBMCs or a T cell subset sorted from them (not recorded which). The chain is built from TRBV12-3 or TRBV12-4 and TRBJ2-3; the D is unclear. This chain's CDR3 is CASSLSDGLTDTQYF. The CDR3 DNA sequence: TGTGCCAGCAGTTTATCCGACGGCCTCACAGATACGCAGTATTTT.